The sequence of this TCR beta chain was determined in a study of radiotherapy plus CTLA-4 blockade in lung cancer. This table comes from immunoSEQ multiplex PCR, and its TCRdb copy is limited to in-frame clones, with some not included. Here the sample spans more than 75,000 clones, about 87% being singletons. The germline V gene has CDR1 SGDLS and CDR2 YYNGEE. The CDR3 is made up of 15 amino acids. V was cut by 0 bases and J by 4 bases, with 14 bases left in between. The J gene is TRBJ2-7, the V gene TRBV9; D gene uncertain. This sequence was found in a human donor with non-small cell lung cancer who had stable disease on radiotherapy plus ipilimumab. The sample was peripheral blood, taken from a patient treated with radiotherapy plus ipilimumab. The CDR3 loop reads CASSVVLESPYEQYF. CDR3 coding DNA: TGTGCCAGCAGCGTAGTTCTGGAAAGTCCGTACGAGCAGTACTTC.